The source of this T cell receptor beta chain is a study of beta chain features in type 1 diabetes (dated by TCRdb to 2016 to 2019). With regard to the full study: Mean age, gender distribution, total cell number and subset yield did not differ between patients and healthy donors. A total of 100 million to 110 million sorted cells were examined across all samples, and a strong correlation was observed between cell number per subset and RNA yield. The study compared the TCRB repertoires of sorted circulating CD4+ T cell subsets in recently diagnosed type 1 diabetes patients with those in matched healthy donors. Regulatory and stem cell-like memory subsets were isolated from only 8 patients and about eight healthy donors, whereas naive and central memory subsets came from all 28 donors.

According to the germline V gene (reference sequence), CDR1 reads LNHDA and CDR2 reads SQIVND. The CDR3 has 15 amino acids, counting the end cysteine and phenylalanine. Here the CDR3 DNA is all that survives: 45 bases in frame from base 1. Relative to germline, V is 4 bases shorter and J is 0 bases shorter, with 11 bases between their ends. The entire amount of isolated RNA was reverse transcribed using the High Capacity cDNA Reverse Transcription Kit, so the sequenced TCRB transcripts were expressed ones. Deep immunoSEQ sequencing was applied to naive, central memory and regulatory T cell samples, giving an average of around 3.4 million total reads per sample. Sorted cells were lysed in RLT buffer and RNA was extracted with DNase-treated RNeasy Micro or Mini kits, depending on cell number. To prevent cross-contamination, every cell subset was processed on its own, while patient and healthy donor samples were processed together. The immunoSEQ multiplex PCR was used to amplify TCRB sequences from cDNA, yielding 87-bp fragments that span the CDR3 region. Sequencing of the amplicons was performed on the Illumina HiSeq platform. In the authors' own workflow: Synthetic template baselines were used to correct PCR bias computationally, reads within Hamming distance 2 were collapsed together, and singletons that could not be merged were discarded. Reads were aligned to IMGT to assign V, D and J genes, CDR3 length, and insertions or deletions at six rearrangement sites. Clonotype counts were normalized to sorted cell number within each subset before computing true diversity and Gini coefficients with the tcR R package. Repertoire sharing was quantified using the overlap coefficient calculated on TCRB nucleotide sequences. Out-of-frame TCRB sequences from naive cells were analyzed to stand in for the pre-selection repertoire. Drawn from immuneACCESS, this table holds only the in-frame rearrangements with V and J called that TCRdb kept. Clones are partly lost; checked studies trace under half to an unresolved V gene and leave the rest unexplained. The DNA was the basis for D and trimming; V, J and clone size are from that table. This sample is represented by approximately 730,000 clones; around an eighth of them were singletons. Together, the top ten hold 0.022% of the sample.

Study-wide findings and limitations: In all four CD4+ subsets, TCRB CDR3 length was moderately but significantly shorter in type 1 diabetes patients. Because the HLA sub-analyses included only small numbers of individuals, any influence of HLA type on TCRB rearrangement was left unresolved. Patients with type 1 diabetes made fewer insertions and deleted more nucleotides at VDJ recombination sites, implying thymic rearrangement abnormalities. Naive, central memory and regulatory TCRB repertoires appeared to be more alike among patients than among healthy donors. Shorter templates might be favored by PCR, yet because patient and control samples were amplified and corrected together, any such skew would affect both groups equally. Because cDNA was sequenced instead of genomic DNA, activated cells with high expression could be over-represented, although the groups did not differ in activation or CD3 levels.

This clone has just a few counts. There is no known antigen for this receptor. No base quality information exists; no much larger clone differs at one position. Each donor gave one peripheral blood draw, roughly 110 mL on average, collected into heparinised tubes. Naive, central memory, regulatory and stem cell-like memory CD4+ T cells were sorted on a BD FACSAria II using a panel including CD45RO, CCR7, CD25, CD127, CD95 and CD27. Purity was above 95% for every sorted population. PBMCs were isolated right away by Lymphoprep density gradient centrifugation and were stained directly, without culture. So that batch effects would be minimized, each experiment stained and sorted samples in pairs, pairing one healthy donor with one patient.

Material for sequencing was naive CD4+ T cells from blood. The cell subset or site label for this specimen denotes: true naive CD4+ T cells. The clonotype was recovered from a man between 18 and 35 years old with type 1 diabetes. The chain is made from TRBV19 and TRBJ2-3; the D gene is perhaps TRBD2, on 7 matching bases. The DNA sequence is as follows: TGTGCCAGTAGTAGGGGGGGCCTTAGCACAGATACGCAGTATTTT. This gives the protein CASSRGGLSTDTQYF.